The sequence of this T cell receptor beta chain was determined in a study of OX40 agonist ivuxolimab in advanced cancers. TCRdb's copy holds only in-frame clones and misses some; the assay was immunoSEQ multiplex PCR. The sample includes approximately 40,000 clones, roughly 84% of them seen just once. Study-level findings and limits: At doses 0.1 to 3.0 mg/kg, CD4+ and CD8+ clones expanded.

As regards this clone: Its antigen is unidentified.

In germline, CDR1 is MGHDK, CDR2 SYGVNS. Trimming took 4 bases from V and 1 from J, leaving 11 bases between them. The CDR3 is 14 residues long. The rearrangement uses TRBV25-1 and TRBJ2-7; D perhaps matches TRBD1 (6 bases). Source: CD4+ or CD8+ T cells sorted from blood, taken in a trial of the OX40 agonist ivuxolimab. The receptor's source is an adult with an advanced solid tumor such as melanoma, head and neck, liver or kidney cancer. CDR3 region: CASSGGTPSYEQYF. The CDR3 DNA sequence: TGTGCCAGCAGTGGAGGGACACCTTCCTACGAGCAGTACTTC.